The T cell receptor beta chain under discussion was sequenced for a study of beta chain features in type 1 diabetes. Study observations and caveats: Shortening of TCRB CDR3s, moderate but significant, appeared in all four CD4+ subsets of Type 1 diabetes patients.

Since all of the isolated RNA was reverse transcribed, expressed TCRB transcripts were what got sequenced. Sequencing used immunoSEQ multiplex PCR; TCRdb keeps in-frame clones, though not all of them. Here the sample spans some 100,000 clones, roughly 43% being singletons. There are a few counts of this clone. Its antigen is currently unknown. Germline V gene sequence: CDR1 MNHEY, CDR2 SVGAGI. V lost 1 base and J lost 3, with 7 bases in between. The CDR3 covers 15 residues. The chain employs TRBV6-5 and TRBJ2-6; D perhaps matches TRBD2 (5 bases). The TCR was taken from a woman younger than 35 in good health. Material: stem cell memory CD4+ T cells from blood. The CDR3 DNA reads TGTGCCAGCAGTTACTACGGGGTTGGGGCCAACGTCCTGACTTTC. Translated: CASSYYGVGANVLTF.